The rows below give T cell receptor beta chains drawn from one sample of a study of blood T cell repertoires in COVID-19. Profiling relied on immunoSEQ multiplex PCR, and the TCRdb table lists in-frame clones only, not all of them. The sample lists roughly 290,000 clones; around nine tenths were seen once. Sequenced: PBMCs or T cells enriched from blood (not recorded which). Every receptor here comes from a woman in her thirties or forties who had recovered from COVID-19. Each CDR3 is given with its conserved first and last residue. A D gene is named only where the DNA matches it firmly. Clone size, where shown, is once, few, many, or a class for clones that have expanded.

d_gene	v_gene	j_gene	abundance	CDR3aa	CDR3nt
.	TRBV30	TRBJ1-2	.	CACSYQGKADYGYTF	TGTGCCTGCAGTTACCAGGGGAAGGCGGACTATGGCTACACCTTC
TRBD2	TRBV5-4	TRBJ2-7	.	CASSLKLAGGEQYF	TGTGCCAGCAGCTTAAAACTAGCGGGAGGAGAGCAGTACTTC
.	TRBV6-5	TRBJ2-1	.	CASRSDEQFF	TGTGCCAGCAGAAGCGATGAGCAGTTCTTC
.	TRBV11-2	TRBJ2-6	.	CASSFQSGANVLTF	TGTGCCAGCAGCTTCCAGTCGGGGGCCAACGTCCTGACTTTC
.	TRBV4-3	TRBJ1-2	.	CASSQDVWGRGYGYTF	TGCGCCAGCAGCCAAGATGTCTGGGGGCGCGGCTATGGCTACACCTTC
TRBD1	TRBV10-1	TRBJ1-2	.	CATLTGSSYGYTF	TGCGCCACCCTGACAGGGTCTAGCTATGGCTACACCTTC
TRBD2	TRBV29-1	TRBJ2-1	.	CSVERWEGFYEQFF	TGCAGCGTTGAAAGGTGGGAGGGCTTCTATGAGCAGTTCTTC
.	TRBV27	TRBJ1-2	.	CASSFMAGYGYTF	TGTGCCAGCAGTTTTATGGCAGGCTATGGCTACACCTTC
TRBD1	TRBV27	TRBJ1-5	.	CASSLTGSNQPQHF	TGTGCCAGCAGCTTGACAGGGAGCAATCAGCCCCAGCATTTT
TRBD1	TRBV7-3	TRBJ2-5	once	CASSSGGQGETQYF	TGTGCCAGCAGCTCCGGAGGACAGGGGGAGACCCAGTACTTC
.	TRBV10-2	TRBJ1-1	.	CASKEGLIAEAFF	TGCGCCAGCAAGGAAGGACTTATTGCTGAAGCTTTCTTT
.	TRBV9	TRBJ2-2	.	CASSPQGPNTGELFF	TGTGCCAGCAGCCCACAGGGCCCGAACACCGGGGAGCTGTTTTTT
.	TRBV7-2	TRBJ1-2	.	CASSLVRSGSGGYTF	TGTGCCAGCAGCTTAGTGCGTTCGGGGTCAGGCGGCTACACCTTC
.	TRBV7-9	TRBJ2-3	few	CASSPWDNTDTQYF	TGTGCCAGCAGCCCCTGGGACAATACAGATACGCAGTATTTT
TRBD2	TRBV2	TRBJ2-1	once	CASNGLAYEQFF	TGTGCCAGCAATGGACTAGCCTATGAGCAGTTCTTC
TRBD1	TRBV27	TRBJ1-2	few	CASSPTGGYGYTF	TGTGCCAGCAGCCCTACAGGGGGGTATGGCTACACCTTC
.	TRBV6-1	TRBJ2-2	.	CASWIGGRNTRELFF	TGTGCCAGCTGGATTGGCGGGCGGAACACCAGGGAGCTGTTTTTT
TRBD1	TRBV28	TRBJ1-2	.	CASTPGGYYGYTF	TGTGCCAGCACCCCAGGGGGGTACTATGGCTACACCTTC
TRBD1	TRBV11-1	TRBJ1-5	few	CASSRDRGQPQHF	TGTGCCAGCAGCCGGGACAGGGGCCAGCCCCAGCATTTT
.	TRBV30	TRBJ1-4	once	CAWSLAPGAGNEKLFF	TGTGCCTGGAGCCTTGCCCCAGGGGCGGGTAATGAAAAACTGTTTTTT
.	TRBV11-2	TRBJ2-1	.	CASSFDSTYNEQFF	TGTGCCAGCAGCTTCGACTCCACCTACAATGAGCAGTTCTTC
TRBD2	TRBV28	TRBJ2-7	.	CASRTGGEAYEQYF	TGTGCCAGCCGTACGGGGGGGGAAGCCTACGAGCAGTACTTC
.	TRBV5-4	TRBJ2-7	.	CASSPVASYEQYF	TGTGCCAGCAGCCCGGTTGCCTCCTACGAGCAGTACTTC
.	TRBV9	TRBJ1-3	.	CASSKQGGNTIYF	TGTGCCAGCAGCAAACAGGGTGGAAACACCATATATTTT
.	TRBV27	TRBJ2-7	.	CASSLLPSDSYEQYF	TGTGCCAGCAGTTTACTCCCTAGCGACTCCTACGAGCAGTACTTC
TRBD2	TRBV19	TRBJ2-7	.	CASSIRGDGPYEQYF	TGTGCCAGTAGTATCCGGGGGGACGGCCCTTACGAGCAGTACTTC
TRBD1	TRBV6-1	TRBJ1-2	once	CASSETQGIAGYTF	TGTGCCAGCAGTGAAACACAGGGGATCGCGGGCTACACCTTC
TRBD1	TRBV19	TRBJ1-5	.	CASNPGGGNQPQHF	TGTGCCAGTAACCCAGGGGGAGGCAATCAGCCCCAGCATTTT
TRBD1	TRBV28	TRBJ2-6	.	CASSRQGGTTGANVLTF	TGTGCCAGCAGTCGACAGGGGGGCACAACTGGGGCCAACGTCCTGACTTTC
TRBD1	TRBV19	TRBJ2-6	.	CASSVTGGGANVLTF	TGTGCCAGTAGTGTTACAGGGGGAGGGGCCAACGTCCTGACTTTC
.	TRBV28	TRBJ1-3	.	CASRIDRRNTIYF	TGTGCCAGCAGAATCGACAGAAGAAACACCATATATTTT
.	TRBV21-1	TRBJ1-3	.	CASKFAGGGPGNTIYF	TGTGCCAGCAAGTTCGCAGGGGGCGGGCCTGGAAACACCATATATTTT
.	TRBV4-3	TRBJ1-2	.	CASSQDRGGGARSGYTF	TGCGCCAGCAGCCAAGATCGGGGCGGGGGGGCGAGGAGTGGCTACACCTTC
TRBD2	TRBV27	TRBJ2-5	.	CASSPGLATETQYF	TGTGCCAGCAGCCCGGGACTAGCTACAGAGACCCAGTACTTC
.	TRBV7-3	TRBJ2-5	.	CASSSGGETQYF	TGTGCCAGCAGCTCAGGCGGGGAGACCCAGTACTTC
.	TRBV4-3	TRBJ2-3	.	CASSRGASTSTDTQYF	TGCGCCAGCAGTCGGGGGGCGTCCACTAGCACAGATACGCAGTATTTT
TRBD2	TRBV18	TRBJ2-1	.	CASSPRLAENNEQFF	TGTGCCAGCTCGCCCCGGCTAGCGGAGAACAATGAGCAGTTCTTC